There are a few counts of the clone carrying this T cell receptor (beta chain). The target antigen is unknown. Averaging approximately 110 mL, one heparinised blood draw came from each individual donor. Stem cell-like memory, regulatory, central memory and naive CD4+ cells were sorted via CD45RO/CCR7/CD25/CD127/CD95/CD27. This specimen belongs to a study of beta chain features in type 1 diabetes. Study background: Examination covered roughly 100,000,000 sorted cells spanning all samples.

The CDR3 is 15 residues long. Between the trimmed V and J ends, which lost 5 bases and 1 base, there was a span of 12 bases. The germline V gene has CDR1 SNHLY and CDR2 FYNNEI. Study-wide results and limits: The study found moderately but significantly shorter TCRB CDR3s in all four CD4+ subsets of Type 1 diabetes patients. Patients with type 1 diabetes carried fewer insertions and had more deletions at their VDJ junctions.

Reverse transcription of all isolated RNA meant that expressed TCRB transcripts were sequenced. The table came from immunoSEQ multiplex PCR; TCRdb's copy has only in-frame clones and leaves some out. The repertoire holds about 400,000 clones, with around 12% as singletons. The chain joins TRBV2 to TRBJ1-5, with D possibly being TRBD1 (6 bases). This receptor was obtained from a young woman with type 1 diabetes. Source material: naive CD4+ T cells from blood. The DNA of the CDR3 is TGTGCCAGCAGTCGGGGGGGCGGGAGCAATCAGCCCCAGCATTTT. Amino acid sequence: CASSRGGGSNQPQHF.